This is a list of T cell receptor beta chains from one sample in a study of T-cell reconstitution after alpha-beta-depleted transplantation in children. Each CDR3 protein is one row after TCRdb ran MiXCR on the PCR reads. The data hold over 550,000 distinct CDR3 sequences, with about 10% observed a single time. Here the sequenced sample was PBMCs from the stem cell graft donor, taken from the stem cell graft. These receptors were obtained from a human donor who donated a stem cell graft to a child with acute myeloid leukemia. Both conserved end residues are part of each CDR3. The D gene is left open where the match is weak. Rows give clone size only sometimes, using once, few, many, or a class for an expanded clone.

cdr3_aa: CASSPDPGPHNEQFF
cdr3_nt: TGTGCCAGCTCACCGGATCCGGGACCCCACAATGAGCAGTTCTTC
clone_size: -
v_call: TRBV18
j_call: TRBJ2-1
cdr3_length: 15
d_call: -

cdr3_aa: CASSFADRSDTQYF
cdr3_nt: TGTGCCAGCAGTTTTGCCGACAGATCCGATACGCAGTATTTT
clone_size: -
v_call: TRBV12-3/TRBV12-4
j_call: TRBJ2-3
cdr3_length: 14
d_call: -

cdr3_aa: CSARGWTSGTTYNEQFF
cdr3_nt: TGCAGTGCTAGAGGCTGGACTAGCGGGACCACTTACAATGAGCAGTTCTTC
clone_size: -
v_call: TRBV20-1
j_call: TRBJ2-1
cdr3_length: 17
d_call: TRBD2

cdr3_aa: CASRGQGLGDTQYF
cdr3_nt: TGTGCCAGCAGGGGACAGGGATTGGGAGATACGCAGTATTTT
clone_size: -
v_call: TRBV12-3/TRBV12-4
j_call: TRBJ2-3
cdr3_length: 14
d_call: TRBD1

cdr3_aa: CASYPSGIPNEQFF
cdr3_nt: TGTGCCAGCTACCCTAGCGGGATCCCCAATGAGCAGTTCTTC
clone_size: -
v_call: TRBV6-1
j_call: TRBJ2-1
cdr3_length: 14
d_call: TRBD2

cdr3_aa: CSARVGGGYLSPLHF
cdr3_nt: TGCAGTGCTAGAGTAGGGGGCGGGTACCTTTCACCCCTCCACTTT
clone_size: few
v_call: TRBV20-1
j_call: TRBJ1-6
cdr3_length: 15
d_call: TRBD1

cdr3_aa: CAIRRTGGETQYF
cdr3_nt: TGTGCCATCAGAAGGACAGGCGGGGAGACCCAGTACTTC
clone_size: many
v_call: TRBV10-3
j_call: TRBJ2-5
cdr3_length: 13
d_call: TRBD1

cdr3_aa: CASSSTSGTGRYEQYF
cdr3_nt: TGTGCCAGCAGCTCCACTAGCGGGACGGGGAGGTACGAGCAGTACTTC
clone_size: -
v_call: TRBV7-9
j_call: TRBJ2-7
cdr3_length: 16
d_call: TRBD2

cdr3_aa: CASSLNGLAEGEQFF
cdr3_nt: TGTGCCAGCAGCTTAAATGGACTAGCGGAGGGTGAGCAGTTCTTC
clone_size: -
v_call: TRBV11-2
j_call: TRBJ2-1
cdr3_length: 15
d_call: TRBD2

cdr3_aa: CAFTGAGNEQFF
cdr3_nt: TGTGCCTTCACCGGGGCCGGGAATGAGCAGTTCTTC
clone_size: many
v_call: TRBV2
j_call: TRBJ2-1
cdr3_length: 12
d_call: -

cdr3_aa: CASSLGGGRANYGYTF
cdr3_nt: TGTGCCAGCAGCTTAGGGGGCGGGAGAGCTAACTATGGCTACACCTTC
clone_size: -
v_call: TRBV7-2
j_call: TRBJ1-2
cdr3_length: 16
d_call: -

cdr3_aa: CASRDGLAEAFF
cdr3_nt: TGTGCCAGCAGAGACGGGCTCGCTGAAGCTTTCTTT
clone_size: few
v_call: TRBV2
j_call: TRBJ1-1
cdr3_length: 12
d_call: -

cdr3_aa: CASSADPWRGDTQYF
cdr3_nt: TGTGCCAGCAGTGCCGACCCGTGGAGGGGAGATACGCAGTATTTT
clone_size: many
v_call: TRBV6-4
j_call: TRBJ2-3
cdr3_length: 15
d_call: -

cdr3_aa: CASSFRLAGIEQYF
cdr3_nt: TGTGCCAGCAGTTTCCGACTAGCGGGAATCGAGCAGTACTTC
clone_size: -
v_call: TRBV27
j_call: TRBJ2-7
cdr3_length: 14
d_call: TRBD2

cdr3_aa: CASSARGGGGEKTQYF
cdr3_nt: TGTGCCAGCAGCGCCCGAGGGGGGGGAGGAGAGAAGACCCAGTACTTC
clone_size: few
v_call: TRBV9
j_call: TRBJ2-5
cdr3_length: 16
d_call: -

cdr3_aa: CASSLPGNSGANVLTF
cdr3_nt: TGTGCCAGCAGCTTACCAGGGAATTCTGGGGCCAACGTCCTGACTTTC
clone_size: -
v_call: TRBV7-2
j_call: TRBJ2-6
cdr3_length: 16
d_call: -

cdr3_aa: CASSSGQGGTEAFF
cdr3_nt: TGTGCCAGCAGTTCGGGACAGGGTGGCACTGAAGCTTTCTTT
clone_size: many
v_call: TRBV11-2
j_call: TRBJ1-1
cdr3_length: 14
d_call: TRBD1

cdr3_aa: CAWGGRRVYNEQFF
cdr3_nt: TGTGCCTGGGGCGGGAGAAGGGTCTACAATGAGCAGTTCTTC
clone_size: many
v_call: TRBV30
j_call: TRBJ2-1
cdr3_length: 14
d_call: TRBD2

cdr3_aa: CASSQGQGAKSPLHF
cdr3_nt: TGCGCCAGCAGCCAGGGACAGGGGGCTAAATCACCCCTCCACTTT
clone_size: many
v_call: TRBV4-1
j_call: TRBJ1-6
cdr3_length: 15
d_call: TRBD1

cdr3_aa: CSVEETTTDTQYF
cdr3_nt: TGCAGCGTTGAAGAGACAACCACAGATACGCAGTATTTT
clone_size: many
v_call: TRBV29-1
j_call: TRBJ2-3
cdr3_length: 13
d_call: -

cdr3_aa: CSARRGIEQFF
cdr3_nt: TGCAGTGCCCGGCGGGGGATTGAGCAGTTCTTC
clone_size: many
v_call: TRBV20-1
j_call: TRBJ2-1
cdr3_length: 11
d_call: TRBD2

cdr3_aa: CASSQQVGSGSYEQYF
cdr3_nt: TGTGCCAGCTCACAACAAGTTGGCAGCGGATCCTACGAGCAGTACTTC
clone_size: -
v_call: TRBV18
j_call: TRBJ2-7
cdr3_length: 16
d_call: -

cdr3_aa: CASSLQAGVETQYF
cdr3_nt: TGCGCCAGCAGCTTGCAGGCGGGAGTAGAGACCCAGTACTTC
clone_size: few
v_call: TRBV5-1
j_call: TRBJ2-5
cdr3_length: 14
d_call: TRBD2

cdr3_aa: CASSSLDRGFSQPQHF
cdr3_nt: TGTGCCAGCAGCTCACTGGACAGGGGGTTCTCTCAGCCCCAGCATTTT
clone_size: few
v_call: TRBV5-6
j_call: TRBJ1-5
cdr3_length: 16
d_call: TRBD1

cdr3_aa: CASRRGGLTDTQYF
cdr3_nt: TGTGCCAGCCGAAGGGGGGGGCTCACAGATACGCAGTATTTT
clone_size: few
v_call: TRBV12-3/TRBV12-4
j_call: TRBJ2-3
cdr3_length: 14
d_call: -

cdr3_aa: CASTPWGKKFF
cdr3_nt: TGCGCCAGCACCCCGTGGGGGAAGAAGTTCTTC
clone_size: few
v_call: TRBV4-3
j_call: TRBJ2-1
cdr3_length: 11
d_call: -

cdr3_aa: CAWRGIGPNQPQHF
cdr3_nt: TGTGCCTGGAGAGGAATCGGGCCTAATCAGCCCCAGCATTTT
clone_size: -
v_call: TRBV30
j_call: TRBJ1-5
cdr3_length: 14
d_call: -

cdr3_aa: CASSLRQGEVNEQFF
cdr3_nt: TGTGCCAGCAGCCTACGGCAGGGAGAGGTCAATGAGCAGTTCTTC
clone_size: -
v_call: TRBV11-2
j_call: TRBJ2-1
cdr3_length: 15
d_call: -

cdr3_aa: CASSDPMDRAPDTQYF
cdr3_nt: TGTGCCAGCAGCGATCCTATGGACAGGGCCCCAGATACGCAGTATTTT
clone_size: few
v_call: TRBV7-6
j_call: TRBJ2-3
cdr3_length: 16
d_call: TRBD1

cdr3_aa: CASSYSGVGAGGLNNEQFF
cdr3_nt: TGTGCCAGCAGTTACTCGGGGGTCGGCGCAGGGGGATTAAACAATGAGCAGTTCTTC
clone_size: many
v_call: TRBV6-2/TRBV6-3
j_call: TRBJ2-1
cdr3_length: 19
d_call: TRBD1

cdr3_aa: CASRSPGPRGTQYF
cdr3_nt: TGTGCCAGCAGATCCCCGGGACCAAGGGGGACCCAGTACTTC
clone_size: -
v_call: TRBV27
j_call: TRBJ2-5
cdr3_length: 14
d_call: -

cdr3_aa: CASSLPQGRVNSPLHF
cdr3_nt: TGTGCCAGCAGCCTACCCCAAGGGAGGGTGAATTCACCCCTCCACTTT
clone_size: -
v_call: TRBV7-2
j_call: TRBJ1-6
cdr3_length: 16
d_call: -

cdr3_aa: CASSRDTSSKNQPQHF
cdr3_nt: TGTGCCAGCAGCCGGGACACCTCCTCTAAAAATCAGCCCCAGCATTTT
clone_size: -
v_call: TRBV12-3/TRBV12-4
j_call: TRBJ1-5
cdr3_length: 16
d_call: -

cdr3_aa: CASSLVPGGGYNEQFF
cdr3_nt: TGCGCCAGCAGCTTGGTGCCGGGAGGGGGGTACAATGAGCAGTTCTTC
clone_size: -
v_call: TRBV5-1
j_call: TRBJ2-1
cdr3_length: 16
d_call: TRBD2

cdr3_aa: CASSNPSASYQETQYF
cdr3_nt: TGCGCCAGCAGCAACCCTAGCGCCTCGTACCAAGAGACCCAGTACTTC
clone_size: many
v_call: TRBV5-1
j_call: TRBJ2-5
cdr3_length: 16
d_call: -

cdr3_aa: CASSTVTGGRAEAFF
cdr3_nt: TGTGCCAGCAGTACCGTAACAGGGGGCCGGGCTGAAGCTTTCTTT
clone_size: many
v_call: TRBV6-2/TRBV6-3
j_call: TRBJ1-1
cdr3_length: 15
d_call: TRBD1

cdr3_aa: CASSNQQGLDGYTF
cdr3_nt: TGTGCCAGCAGCAACCAACAGGGATTGGATGGCTACACCTTC
clone_size: -
v_call: TRBV7-9
j_call: TRBJ1-2
cdr3_length: 14
d_call: -

cdr3_aa: CASSLELQAPEAFF
cdr3_nt: TGTGCCAGCAGCTTAGAACTACAGGCGCCGGAAGCTTTCTTT
clone_size: few
v_call: TRBV7-9
j_call: TRBJ1-1
cdr3_length: 14
d_call: -

cdr3_aa: CSARRDSAFF
cdr3_nt: TGCAGTGCTAGGCGGGATTCAGCTTTCTTT
clone_size: few
v_call: TRBV20-1
j_call: TRBJ1-1
cdr3_length: 10
d_call: -